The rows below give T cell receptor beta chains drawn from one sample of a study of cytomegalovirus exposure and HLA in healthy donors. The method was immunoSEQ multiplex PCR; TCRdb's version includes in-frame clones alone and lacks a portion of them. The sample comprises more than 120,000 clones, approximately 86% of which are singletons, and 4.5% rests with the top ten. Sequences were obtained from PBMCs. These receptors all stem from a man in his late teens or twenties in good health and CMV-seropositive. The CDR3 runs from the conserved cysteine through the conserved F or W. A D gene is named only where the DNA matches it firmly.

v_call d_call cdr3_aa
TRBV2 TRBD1 CASRRQGAEKLFF
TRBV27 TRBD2 CASTSGLAGYNEQFF
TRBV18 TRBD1 CASSPQGASNQPQHF
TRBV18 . CASSEGRDGYTF
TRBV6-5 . CASLMGLEAFF
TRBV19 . CASSAPNRYQETQYF
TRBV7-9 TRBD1 CASSTNPGGGAGTEAFF
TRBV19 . CASSIGGLVNNEQFF
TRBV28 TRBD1 CASSLQGTSGNTIYF
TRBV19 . CASSIGGGSGQPQHF
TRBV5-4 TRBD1 CASSLRQGMEQYF
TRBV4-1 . CASSHLTGAYEQYF
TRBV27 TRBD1 CASRPSTGNNQPQHF
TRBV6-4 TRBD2 CASSDSVGAGSIEQFF
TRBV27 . CATRPKHRYSNQPQHF
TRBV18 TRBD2 CASSPTSGNTDTQYF
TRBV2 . CASRLEYTQYF
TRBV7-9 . CASSFGEGEAFF
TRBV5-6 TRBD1 CASSLYQGAGNSPLHF
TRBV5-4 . CASSLSPEEAFF
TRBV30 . CAWSDQGYTEAFF
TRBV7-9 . CASSLLIRGRVAGNTIYF
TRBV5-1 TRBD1 CASTSGTGGGYTF
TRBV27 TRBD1 CASSLSGQGRPYEQYF
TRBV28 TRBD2 CASSSLAGGRTDTQYF
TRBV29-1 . CSVELEGRQETQYF
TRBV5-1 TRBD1 CASSLGGQGTINEQFF
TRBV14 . CASSQGTGWTEQYF
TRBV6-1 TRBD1 CASHTSGGAGEQYF
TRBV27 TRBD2 CASSLIWLAGEDEQYF
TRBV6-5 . CASSQGSAYTF
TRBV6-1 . CAIQDRTNYGYTF
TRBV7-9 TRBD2 CASASSGFSYEQYF
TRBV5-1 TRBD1 CASSPGQGSNQPQHF
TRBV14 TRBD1 CASSPRTGNEKLFF
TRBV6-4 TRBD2 CASSDSSGGDFGELFF
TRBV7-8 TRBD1 CASSSTGVIGTEAFF
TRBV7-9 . CASRLVAETSTDTQYF
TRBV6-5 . CASSPGTLVRTEAFF